The T cell receptor (beta chain) under discussion was sequenced for a study of metastatic and nonmetastatic thyroid tumors. Study details: Blood and tumor or nodule tissue repertoires from malignant and benign thyroid patients were compared.

Points from the study as a whole: For both blood and tumor, malignant thyroid tumors reportedly showed significantly higher TCR beta diversity than benign nodules did.

Points on this clone: Antigen specificity is unknown.

Patients had received no treatment of any kind before thyroid surgery. Original handling: Differences in CDR3 between clinicopathological groups were drawn on to build a classifier intended to discriminate distant-metastatic papillary thyroid cancer patients. MiXCR re-clonotyped the PCR reads for TCRdb. TCRdb, rather than the study authors, made the V and J calls. The sample lists about 18,000 clones; roughly 29% were seen once. Germline CDR1 reads MNHEY; CDR2 reads SMNVEV (reference sequence). CDR3 size: 15 residues. V was pared by 4 bases and J by 6 bases, with 10 bases of the junction left unmatched.

J is TRBJ1-2 and V is TRBV27; 8 bases agree with TRBD1. What was sequenced was tumor tissue. The clonotype originates from a male donor with papillary thyroid cancer or a benign thyroid nodule (not recorded which). Some clones in this sample may be carry-over from other donors' samples. The CDR3 nucleotides read TGTGCCAGCAGTTCGGGCGGACAGGGACAGGATGGCTACACCTTC. Amino acid sequence: CASSSGGQGQDGYTF.